This T cell receptor beta chain was identified during a study of beta chain features in type 1 diabetes. Sequencing targeted expressed TCRB transcripts, as all isolated RNA had been reverse transcribed. The assay was immunoSEQ multiplex PCR, and TCRdb's table has in-frame clones only and misses some. The sample includes under 400,000 clones, about 14% of them seen just once. Germline CDR1 reads ENHRY; CDR2 reads SYGVKD. J lost 4 bases, V lost 6 bases, and 0 bases had no gene match. The CDR3 extends over 12 amino acids. The rearrangement links TRBV10-3 to TRBJ1-1; 9 nucleotides line up with TRBD1. Sequencing was performed on central memory CD4+ T cells from blood. The receptor was derived from a man aged 30-40 years in good health. The CDR3 reads CAIRTGGTEAFF. CDR3 in DNA: TGTGCCATCAGGACAGGGGGCACTGAAGCTTTCTTT.